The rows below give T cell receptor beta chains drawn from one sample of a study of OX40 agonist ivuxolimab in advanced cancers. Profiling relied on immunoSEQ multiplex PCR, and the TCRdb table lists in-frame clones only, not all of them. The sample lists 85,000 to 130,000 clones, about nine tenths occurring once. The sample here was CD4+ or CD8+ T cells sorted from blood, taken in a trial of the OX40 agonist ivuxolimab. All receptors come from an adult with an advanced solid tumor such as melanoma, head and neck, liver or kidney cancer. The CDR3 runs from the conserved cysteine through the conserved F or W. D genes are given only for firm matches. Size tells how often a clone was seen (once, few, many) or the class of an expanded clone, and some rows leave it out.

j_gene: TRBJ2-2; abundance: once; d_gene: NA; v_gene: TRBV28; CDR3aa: CASSFLTAFTGELFF; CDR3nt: TGTGCCAGCAGTTTCCTGACAGCTTTTACCGGGGAGCTGTTTTTT
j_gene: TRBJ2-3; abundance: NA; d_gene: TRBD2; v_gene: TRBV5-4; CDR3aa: CASTTRASGTDTQYF; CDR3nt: TGTGCCAGCACCACTCGGGCTAGCGGTACAGATACGCAGTATTTT
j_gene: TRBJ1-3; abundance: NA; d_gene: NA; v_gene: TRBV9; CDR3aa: CASRGPGNTIYF; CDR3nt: TGTGCCAGCAGAGGGCCAGGAAACACCATATATTTT
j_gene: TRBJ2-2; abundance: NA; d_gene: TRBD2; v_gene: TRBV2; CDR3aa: CASSRLAVTGELFF; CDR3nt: TGTGCCAGCAGTCGACTAGCGGTCACCGGGGAGCTGTTTTTT
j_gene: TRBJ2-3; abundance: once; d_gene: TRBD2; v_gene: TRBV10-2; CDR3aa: CASRAFSGSADTQYF; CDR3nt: TGCGCCAGCAGAGCGTTTAGCGGGAGTGCAGATACGCAGTATTTT
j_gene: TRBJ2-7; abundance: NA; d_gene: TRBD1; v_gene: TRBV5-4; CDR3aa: CASSPTGVDEQYF; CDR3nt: TGTGCCAGCAGCCCGACAGGGGTTGACGAGCAGTACTTC
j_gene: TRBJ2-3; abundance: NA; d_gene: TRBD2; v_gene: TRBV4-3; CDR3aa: CASSQDRLAGSPPDTQYF; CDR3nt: TGCGCCAGCAGCCAAGATCGACTAGCGGGGAGCCCTCCAGATACGCAGTATTTT
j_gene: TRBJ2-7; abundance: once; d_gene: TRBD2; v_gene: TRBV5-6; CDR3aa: CASSLGIAGEQYF; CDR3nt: TGTGCCAGCAGCTTAGGAATAGCGGGGGAGCAGTACTTC
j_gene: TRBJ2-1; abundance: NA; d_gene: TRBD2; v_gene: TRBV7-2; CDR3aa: CASSYEAGVGYNEQFF; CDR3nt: TGTGCCAGCAGTTACGAGGCGGGAGTGGGTTACAATGAGCAGTTCTTC
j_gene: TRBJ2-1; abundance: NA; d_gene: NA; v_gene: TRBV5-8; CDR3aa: CASSRVVTDNEQFF; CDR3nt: TGTGCCAGCAGCCGGGTCGTCACTGACAATGAGCAGTTCTTC
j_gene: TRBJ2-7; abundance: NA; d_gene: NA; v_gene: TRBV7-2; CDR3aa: CASSLARARPYEQYF; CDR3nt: TGTGCCAGCAGCTTAGCCCGCGCACGACCCTACGAGCAGTACTTC
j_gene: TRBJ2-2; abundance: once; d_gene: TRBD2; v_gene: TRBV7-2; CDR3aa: CASSKTSDSTGELFF; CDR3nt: TGTGCCAGCAGCAAGACTAGCGATAGCACCGGGGAGCTGTTTTTT
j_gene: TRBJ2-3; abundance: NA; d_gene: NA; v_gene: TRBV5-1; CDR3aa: CASSPTKGTDTQYF; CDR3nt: TGCGCCAGCAGCCCCACGAAGGGAACAGATACGCAGTATTTT
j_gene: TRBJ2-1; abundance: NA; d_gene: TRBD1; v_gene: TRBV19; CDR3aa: CASSIHRGRNEQFF; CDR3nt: TGTGCCAGTAGTATTCACAGGGGAAGGAATGAGCAGTTCTTC
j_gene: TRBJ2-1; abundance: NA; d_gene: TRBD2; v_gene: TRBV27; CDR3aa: CASSLIRGGDNEQFF; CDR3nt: TGTGCCAGCAGTTTAATAAGGGGAGGGGACAATGAGCAGTTCTTC